This TCR beta chain was captured in a study of cytomegalovirus exposure and HLA in healthy donors. Donors sampled were nominally healthy, though unrecorded immune exposures were likely. A multiplex PCR was run with 60 Vbeta primers and 13 Jbeta primers. Produced via immunoSEQ multiplex PCR; TCRdb's table is partial and in-frame only. The sample consists of 100,000 to 150,000 clones, around 83% of them appearing once. V shed 0 bases and J 7 bases; nucleotides not matched to a gene: 13. The CDR3 extends over 18 amino acids. Germline CDR1 and CDR2: LGHNA and YSLEER. The chain uses TRBV4-3 and TRBJ2-1; 9 bases are shared with TRBD1. The TCR originated in a girl aged 2 to 9 in good health and CMV-seronegative. The sequenced sample was PBMCs. CDR3 amino acids: CASSQDRQDRGRRNEQFF. CDR3 DNA: TGCGCCAGCAGCCAAGATAGGCAGGACAGGGGTCGAAGAAATGAGCAGTTCTTC.